Following are 16 T cell receptor beta chains from one sample sequenced in a study of blood T cell repertoires in COVID-19. Profiling relied on immunoSEQ multiplex PCR, and the TCRdb table lists in-frame clones only, not all of them. The data contain some 41,000 clones, 86% of them singletons. The sample comprised peripheral blood. The receptor set was obtained from a man in his forties or fifties with active COVID-19.

The rearrangement uses TRBV6-1 and TRBJ2-7; 8 bases map to TRBD1. In germline, CDR1 is MNHNS, CDR2 SASEGT. The CDR3 is 13 amino acids. V shed 2 bases and J 6 bases; nucleotides not matched to a gene: 3. CDR3 loop: CASSERTGLEQYF. The CDR3 DNA reads TGTGCCAGCAGTGAACGGACAGGGCTCGAGCAGTACTTC.

This clone is a singleton in its sample. This sequence joins TRBV3-1 (or the pseudogene TRBV3-2) and TRBJ1-2, with TRBD1 as a possible D gene (5 bases). This CDR3 is built from 18 residues. Trimming cost V 1 base and J 4 bases, with 22 bases left between them. The germline gives CDR1 LGHDT, CDR2 YNNKEL (reference sequence). The CDR3 loop reads CASSQGGRRPRGTYGYTF. As DNA, the CDR3 is TGTGCCAGCAGCCAAGGAGGGCGAAGACCGCGGGGGACCTATGGCTACACCTTC.

The genes are TRBV23-1 and TRBJ2-6; 8 bases are a match to TRBD1. TRBV23-1 belongs to the ORF category, with a function that is uncertain. The CDR3 loop spans 19 amino acids. Germline trimming cut 0 bases from V and 0 bases from J; bases unmatched to any gene: 7. In DNA, the CDR3 is TGCGCCAGCAGTCAATCGGGGGACAGGTCTAGCTCTGGGGCCAACGTCCTGACTTTC. Protein: CASSQSGDRSSSGANVLTF.

This clone was detected only once. The V gene is TRBV7-6, the J gene TRBJ1-6; 9 bases line up with TRBD1. V lost 5 bases and J lost 7; bases outside the gene matches: 6. The CDR3 consists of 15 residues. Germline V gene data show CDR1 as SGHVS and CDR2 as FNYEAQ. The CDR3 loop reads CASSPRDRENSPLHF. The CDR3, as DNA: TGTGCCAGCAGCCCCCGGGACAGGGAGAATTCACCCCTCCACTTT.

The V call is TRBV7-8, the J call TRBJ1-2; TRBD1 might be the D (5 bases). Germline V gene sequence: CDR1 SGHVS, CDR2 FQNEAQ. This CDR3 has 17 amino acids. Trimming stripped 0 bases from V and 2 bases from J, with 16 bases between. The CDR3 DNA reads TGTGCCAGCAGCTTAGCAAGATGGGGCAGGTTGAACTATGGCTACACCTTC. It yields the protein CASSLARWGRLNYGYTF.

This chain joins TRBV28 and TRBJ2-2, with D perhaps TRBD2 (6 bases). V gave up 8 bases and J gave up 5 bases, with 18 bases separating them. The CDR3 runs 15 residues. Germline V gene sequence: CDR1 MDHEN, CDR2 SYDVKM. The CDR3 is CASAPDYHTTGELFF. The DNA for the CDR3 is TGTGCCAGCGCTCCGGACTACCACACAACCGGGGAGCTGTTTTTT.

The chain is built from TRBV28 and TRBJ2-2; no firm D call. Germline CDR1 is MDHEN and CDR2 is SYDVKM. With 2 bases removed from V and 5 bases from J, the gap between germline ends came to 15 bases. This CDR3 is 16 amino acids long. This chain's CDR3 is CASSLRLAGLTGELFF. CDR3 nucleotide sequence: TGTGCCAGCAGTTTAAGATTGGCAGGCCTGACCGGGGAGCTGTTTTTT.

This chain joins TRBV6-4 and TRBJ1-1; 8 nucleotides line up with TRBD1. Germline V gene sequence: CDR1 MRHNA, CDR2 SNTAGT. The CDR3 is 13 amino acids. Trimming took 4 bases from V and 5 from J; bases not matched to a gene: 3. The CDR3 here is CASSANRGTEAFF. The CDR3 DNA sequence: TGTGCCAGCAGTGCCAACAGGGGGACTGAAGCTTTCTTT.

The chain combines TRBV10-3 with TRBJ1-5; D may be TRBD1 (5 bases). V lost 0 bases and J lost 6, with 9 bases in between. Germline V gene data show CDR1 as ENHRY and CDR2 as SYGVKD. The CDR3 spans 14 residues. Written as DNA, the CDR3 is TGTGCCATCAGTGAGTCTGCAGGGCTTCAGCCCCAGCATTTT. Translation gives CAISESAGLQPQHF.

The chain links TRBV2 to TRBJ1-4; D may be TRBD1 (5 bases). The CDR3 spans 15 residues. Germline CDR1 reads SNHLY; CDR2 reads FYNNEI. V was trimmed by 6 bases and J by 0 bases, leaving 11 bases between them. CDR3 amino acids: CASRRTLATNEKLFF. DNA for the CDR3: TGTGCCAGCAGACGGACACTTGCAACTAATGAAAAACTGTTTTTT.

The CDR3 bases are TGTGCCATCAAGACTAGCGGGACTTCTTACGAGCAGTACTTC. Amino acid sequence: CAIKTSGTSYEQYF. The J gene is TRBJ2-7, the V gene TRBV10-3; 11 nucleotides match TRBD2. Unmatched junction bases numbered 6, after V lost 7 bases and J lost 4 bases. This CDR3 has 14 amino acids. Germline V CDR1 and CDR2: ENHRY, SYGVKD.

The chain combines TRBV7-9 with TRBJ1-3; 9 bases match TRBD1. The ends lost 5 bases at V and 8 bases at J; junction bases unmatched: 13. The CDR3 has 16 amino acids. Germline V lookup: CDR1 SEHNR, CDR2 FQNEAQ (reference sequence). For the CDR3, the DNA is TGTGCCAGCAGCCCCACAGGGGGCGAGATTTGGGACACCATATATTTT. Translation: CASSPTGGEIWDTIYF.

V is TRBV4-1 and J is TRBJ2-3; 8 nucleotides match TRBD1. The CDR3 covers 16 residues. V lost 4 bases to trimming and J lost 2 bases; unmatched junction nucleotides: 8. The germline V gene has CDR1 MGHRA and CDR2 YSYEKL. The CDR3 loop is CASSRGQGLTTDTQYF. CDR3 nucleotides: TGCGCCAGCAGCCGAGGACAGGGCCTGACCACAGATACGCAGTATTTT.

The chain has TRBV7-9 and TRBJ2-3; D is perhaps TRBD1 (5 bases). The germline V and J ends were trimmed by 7 bases and 0 bases, with 11 bases remaining between them. Per the germline V gene, CDR1 is SEHNR and CDR2 is FQNEAQ (reference sequence). There are 14 residues in the CDR3. Here the CDR3 reads CASTYQGSTDTQYF. CDR3 in DNA: TGTGCCAGCACCTATCAGGGAAGCACAGATACGCAGTATTTT. The full variable domain, its missing parts supplied by reference TRBV7-9 and TRBJ2-3, is DTGVSQNPRHKITKRGQNVTFRCDPISEHNRLYWYRQTLGQGPEFLTYFQNEAQLEKSRLLSDRFSAERPKGSFSTLEIQRTEQGDSAMYLCASTYQGSTDTQYFGPGTRLTVL.

The CDR3 sequence: CASSPSRLNTGELFF. CDR3 sequence (DNA): TGCGCCAGCAGCCCTTCGCGGCTGAACACCGGGGAGCTGTTTTTT. The chain combines TRBV5-1 with TRBJ2-2; D is unresolved. Trimming pared 4 bases from V and 1 base from J, leaving 11 bases between. Germline-derived CDR1 and CDR2 are SGHRS and YFSETQ. The CDR3 is made up of 15 amino acids.

This clone has just one count. The chain combines TRBV7-9 with TRBJ1-3, with a tentative D call TRBD1 (6 bases). Germline V gene sequence: CDR1 SEHNR, CDR2 FQNEAQ (reference sequence). The CDR3 contains 16 residues. Trimming shortened V by 3 bases and J by 3 bases, and 15 bases separated the two germline ends. The CDR3 protein is CASSFVRGAGGNTIYF. CDR3 nucleotides: TGTGCCAGCAGCTTCGTGCGGGGGGCTGGTGGAAACACCATATATTTT.